The T cell receptor beta chain described here comes from a study of patients and donors after allogeneic stem cell transplantation (dated by TCRdb to 2020 to 2021). The library was generated by RT-PCR. Sequencing was carried out with a NextSeq 550. Using fastp trimming at Q25 and MiXCR clonotype assembly, TCRdb reanalyzed the public sequencing data and kept in-frame beta chains. Records with the same CDR3 protein are collapsed into one entry carrying the most frequent genes and DNA. This sample lists about a million distinct CDR3 sequences; under 20% were detected once. The ten top clones hold 5% to 7.5% of the sample. Remarks on this clonotype: Its specific antigen is unknown. No much larger clone exists at a distance of one base, and base qualities are not known.

The CDR3, from cysteine to phenylalanine, totals 14 residues. Here the CDR3 DNA is all that survives: 42 bases in frame from base 1. Per the germline V gene (reference sequence), DFQATT is the CDR1 and SNEGSKA is the CDR2. The junction shows trimming of 5 bases on V and 8 bases on J, plus 21 bases between the germline ends. Recombination joined TRBV20-1 with TRBJ1-2; tentative D gene TRBD1, with 5 bases matching. Specimen: blood, either unsorted or a sorted T cell fraction (not recorded which). The clonotype originates from a human donor who was either an allogeneic HSCT recipient or a stem cell or donor lymphocyte infusion donor (not recorded which). It is not recorded whose cells these are; they may come from a transplant donor. The bases read TGCAGTGCTCCCCACCCCAGGGAGATGCGAGGCTACACCTTC. Its amino acids are CSAPHPREMRGYTF.